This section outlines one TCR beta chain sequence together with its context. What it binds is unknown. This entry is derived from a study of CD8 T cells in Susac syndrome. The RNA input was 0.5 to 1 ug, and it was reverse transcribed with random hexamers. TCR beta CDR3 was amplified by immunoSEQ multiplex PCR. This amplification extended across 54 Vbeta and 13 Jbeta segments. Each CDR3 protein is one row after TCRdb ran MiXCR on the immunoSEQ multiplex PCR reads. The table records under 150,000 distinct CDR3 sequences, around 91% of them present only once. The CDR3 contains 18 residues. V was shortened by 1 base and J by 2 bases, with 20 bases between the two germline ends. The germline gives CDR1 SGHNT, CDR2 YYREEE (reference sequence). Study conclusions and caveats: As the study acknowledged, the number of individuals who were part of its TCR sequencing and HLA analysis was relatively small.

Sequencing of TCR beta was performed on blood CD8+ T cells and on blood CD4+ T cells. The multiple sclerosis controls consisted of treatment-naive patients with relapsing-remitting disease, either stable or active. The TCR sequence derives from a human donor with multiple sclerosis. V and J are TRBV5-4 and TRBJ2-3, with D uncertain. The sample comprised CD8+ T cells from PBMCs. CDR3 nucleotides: TGTGCCAGCAGCTTGAAGTATTACGACACCACCTCCACAGATACGCAGTATTTT. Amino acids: CASSLKYYDTTSTDTQYF.